The 6 T cell receptor beta chains listed next were all sequenced from one sample in a study of blood T cell repertoires in COVID-19. Only in-frame clones appear in the TCRdb table, and some are missing; sequencing was by immunoSEQ multiplex PCR. The table includes 300,000 to 400,000 clones, about 90% detected once. The specimen sequenced was peripheral blood. All receptors come from a woman aged 45-60 years with COVID-19, enrolled during active disease.

Here the CDR3 DNA reads TGTGCCAGCAGCCCCTTGAGCGGAGTGAGCACAGATACGCAGTATTTT. This gives the protein CASSPLSGVSTDTQYF. The rearrangement links TRBV3-1 (or the pseudogene TRBV3-2) to TRBJ2-3; D is possibly TRBD2 (5 bases). The CDR3 covers 16 residues. V lost 4 bases to trimming and J lost 0 bases, with 14 bases between them. The germline V gene encodes CDR1 LGHDT and CDR2 YNNKEL (reference sequence).

The chain links TRBV2 to TRBJ1-1, with D unresolved. Germline values: CDR1 SNHLY, CDR2 FYNNEI. This CDR3 region has 13 residues. V was trimmed by 6 bases and J by 1 base, leaving 9 bases between them. The CDR3 loop reads CASSGDSNTEAFF. The CDR3 nucleotides read TGTGCCAGCAGCGGCGACTCGAACACTGAAGCTTTCTTT.

The chain employs TRBV19 and TRBJ2-1; TRBD1 matches at 9 bases. Trimming at V came to 4 bases and at J to 0 bases, leaving 10 bases not matched to a gene. Germline-derived CDR1 and CDR2 are LNHDA and SQIVND (reference sequence). This CDR3 is built from 18 residues. Written as DNA, the CDR3 is TGTGCCAGTAGTAAAGGGACAGGGTATGCGAGCTCCTACAATGAGCAGTTCTTC. Residues: CASSKGTGYASSYNEQFF.

The chain has TRBV5-4 and TRBJ2-5; D not certain. The CDR3 runs 11 residues. CDR1 is SGHNT, CDR2 YYREEE, per germline (reference sequence). Trimming took off 0 bases at V and 6 bases at J, with 3 bases between the two ends. As DNA, the CDR3 is TGTGCCAGCAGCTTGGGGCAGACCCAGTACTTC. Protein: CASSLGQTQYF.

The chain is built from TRBV6-2 or TRBV6-3 and TRBJ1-5; the D is unclear. The V gene's germline CDR1 is MNHEY and CDR2 SVGEGT. The CDR3 spans 16 residues. Trimming removed 2 bases at V and 6 bases at J, with 17 bases between. CDR3 coding DNA: TGTGCCAGCAGTTACGATTCCCGGGTAAGCGGTCAGCCCCAGCATTTT. Its protein is CASSYDSRVSGQPQHF.

With regard to this clone: Within the sample, other DNA sequences also encode this same CDR3. V is TRBV27 and J is TRBJ2-7; TRBD2 aligns across 10 bases. Germline V CDR1 and CDR2: MNHEY, SMNVEV (reference sequence). The V gene end was trimmed by 4 bases and the J gene end by 1 base; junction bases not matched to a gene: 1. The CDR3 runs to 14 residues. The CDR3 DNA sequence: TGTGCCAGCAGTTGGACTAGCGGTTCCTACGAGCAGTACTTC. This gives the protein CASSWTSGSYEQYF.